This T cell receptor (beta chain) was found in a study of ipilimumab plus nivolumab after autologous stem cell transplantation. Study summary: Median doses per patient: a few ipilimumab, 7 or 8 nivolumab. The study, taken as a whole, reports: TCR repertoire, Treg phenotype and gut microbiota reportedly support more study of this approach.

On this clone itself: Its antigen is as yet unknown.

Some clones are missing from TCRdb's copy, which holds only in-frame ones; the method was immunoSEQ multiplex PCR. Of 10,000 to 15,000 clones listed, around three quarters are singletons. Patients got ipilimumab 1 mg/kg beginning 14 to 28 days post-transplant. The sequences come from PBMCs, collected in a trial of ipilimumab plus nivolumab as post-transplant consolidation. This receptor was taken from a male donor with diffuse large B-cell lymphoma.

Written as DNA, the CDR3 is TGTGCCAGCAGCTCGGGTCTTAACACCGGGGAGCTGTTTTTT. Translating gives CASSSGLNTGELFF. This chain joins TRBV9 and TRBJ2-2, with D unresolved. CDR1 and CDR2 from the germline V gene are SGDLS and YYNGEE. Deletions cut 4 bases from V and 2 bases from J, with 9 bases between. CDR3 length: 14 residues.